What follows describes a single TCR beta chain. This clonotype was seen ten or more times. The target of this receptor is not known. Within one base of it there is no much larger clone, and no base qualities were kept. This specimen belongs to a study of T-cell memory formation after mild COVID-19 (dated by TCRdb to the early 2020s). In terms of the full investigation: TCR sequence clusters from the two donors were largely donor specific. In two donors, T-cell clones that expanded and contracted after mild COVID-19 were tracked by sequencing TCRalpha and TCRbeta repertoires over time. Two young, previously healthy adult volunteers, one female and one male, were included in the cohort.

PBMCs were isolated by Ficoll-Paque density gradient centrifugation. Overall study results and their limits: Some responding clones were detected in pre-infection memory, suggesting pre-existing cross-reactive memory T cells joined the SARS-CoV-2 response. Contracting CD4+ clones appeared mostly in the CM and EM memory subsets, whereas CD8+ clones were enriched in EMRA. Clones that contracted from day 15 to 85 showed balanced CD4/CD8 phenotypes, whereas a second wave of clones that expanded from day 15 to 37 leaned towards CD4+. SARS-CoV-2 specificity of the second-wave clones peaking on day 37 was not confirmed. Only a couple of mild cases were covered by the study, and larger cohorts that include severe cases with pre-infection samples were considered necessary.

Reads for this sample came from an Illumina NovaSeq 6000. TCRalpha and TCRbeta cDNA libraries were constructed by 5'RACE with constant-segment primers, with sample barcodes and unique molecular identifiers being introduced. Trizol reagent was used to extract RNA from every sample. Amplification of the libraries took two PCR steps, and the second step added a second sample barcode plus Illumina TruSeq adapters. Sequencing of libraries was performed on an Illumina NovaSeq with 2 x 150 bp paired-end reads. As for how the authors treated the data: Reads were demultiplexed and collapsed into UMI-guided consensus sequences with migec v1.2.7. With mixcr v2.1.11, UMI consensuses were aligned to TRA and TRB V and J templates and assembled into clonotypes. A clonotype was counted as expanded or contracted only when both edgeR and NoisET called the clonotype significant, with the noise models trained on biological replicates. For edgeR calls, the cutoffs were a false discovery rate-adjusted p below 0.01 and a log2 fold-change threshold of 1. As an exploratory analysis of dynamics, max-normalized trajectories of the 1000 most abundant clonotypes were examined with PCA combined with hierarchical clustering. The CD4 or CD8 phenotype of responding clones was assigned using the separately sequenced CD4+ and CD8+ repertoires. TCRdb reprocessed the public reads (quality trimming at Q25 with fastp, clone calling with MiXCR) and kept in-frame beta chains. Rows are combined by CDR3 protein, so each entry shows the most common genes and DNA. What appears here as the V and J calls and clone size reflects TCRdb's work, not the paper's. This sample holds tens of thousands of distinct CDR3 sequences; less than 15% were observed only once. Around 24% of the sample is in the top ten clones.

V is pared back by 0 bases and J by 0 bases, with 8 bases lying between the germline termini. The CDR3 starts with the cysteine, ends with the phenylalanine, and has 15 residues. Only the CDR3 portion is preserved as DNA: 45 bases, with reading frame beginning at the first base. The germline V gene provides CDR1 SGHRS and CDR2 YFSETQ. The TCR was taken from a man aged 18-30 years who had mild COVID-19 (a few samples of this study predate the infection). The sample titles of this study are shuffled in the database, so cell type and time point are left out; the donor was told from shared clones. Sequenced sample: PBMCs or a T cell subset sorted from them (not recorded which). Rearrangement joined TRBV5-1 to TRBJ2-3, with the D segment identity uncertain. CDR3 protein: CASSLAVGSTDTQYF. The DNA sequence is TGCGCCAGCAGCTTGGCCGTCGGGAGCACAGATACGCAGTATTTT.